A single count supports the clone carrying this T cell receptor beta chain. Original handling: Reference gene primer amplification gave estimated nucleated cell counts. Some clones are missing from TCRdb's copy, which holds only in-frame ones; the method was immunoSEQ multiplex PCR. The DNA was the basis for D and trimming; V, J and clone size are from that table. In the table there are about 90,000 clones, over 70% of which are singletons. This CDR3 has 12 amino acids. V was shortened by 4 bases and J by 3 bases, with 8 bases between the two germline ends. Germline V CDR1 and CDR2: SGHRS, YFSETQ. The sample comes from a study of blood T cell repertoires in COVID-19. As for the study in general: The origin of the acute and convalescent COVID-19 samples was the United States, Italy and Spain.

The chain has TRBV5-1 and TRBJ2-7; TRBD1 might be the D (5 bases). The sequence was obtained from an elderly woman with active or convalescent COVID-19. The sample comprised peripheral blood. This CDR3 is CASSQQGYEQYF. The CDR3 nucleotides are TGCGCCAGCAGCCAGCAGGGCTACGAGCAGTACTTC.